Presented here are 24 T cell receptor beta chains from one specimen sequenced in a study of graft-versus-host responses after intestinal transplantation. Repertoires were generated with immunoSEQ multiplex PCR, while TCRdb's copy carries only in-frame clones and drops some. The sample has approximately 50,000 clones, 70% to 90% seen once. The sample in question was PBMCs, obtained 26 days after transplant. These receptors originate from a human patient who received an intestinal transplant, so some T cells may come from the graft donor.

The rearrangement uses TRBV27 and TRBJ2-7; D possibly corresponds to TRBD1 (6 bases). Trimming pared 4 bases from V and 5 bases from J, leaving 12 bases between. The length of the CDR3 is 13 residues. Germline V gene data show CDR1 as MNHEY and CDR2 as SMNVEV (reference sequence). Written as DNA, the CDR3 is TGTGCCAGCAGTTCACAGGGTTTCAACGAGCAGTACTTC. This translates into CASSSQGFNEQYF.

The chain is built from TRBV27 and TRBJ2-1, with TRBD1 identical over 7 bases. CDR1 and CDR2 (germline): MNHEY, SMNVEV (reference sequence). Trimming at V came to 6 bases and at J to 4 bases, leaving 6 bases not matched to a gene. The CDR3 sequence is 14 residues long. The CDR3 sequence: CASRFGTAYNEQFF. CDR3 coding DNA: TGTGCCAGCAGATTTGGGACAGCATACAATGAGCAGTTCTTC.

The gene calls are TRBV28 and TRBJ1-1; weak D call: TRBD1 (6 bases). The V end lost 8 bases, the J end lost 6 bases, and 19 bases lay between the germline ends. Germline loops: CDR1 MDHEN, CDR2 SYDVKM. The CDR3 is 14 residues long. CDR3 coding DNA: TGTGCCAGCTCTTTCAGGGGAGGGATCGCTGAAGCTTTCTTT. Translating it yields CASSFRGGIAEAFF. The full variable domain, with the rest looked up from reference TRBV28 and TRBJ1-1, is DVKVTQSSRYLVKRTGEKVFLECVQDMDHENMFWYRQDPGLGLRLIYFSYDVKMKEKGDIPEGYSVSREKKERFSLILESASTNQTSMYLCASSFRGGIAEAFFGQGTRLTVV.

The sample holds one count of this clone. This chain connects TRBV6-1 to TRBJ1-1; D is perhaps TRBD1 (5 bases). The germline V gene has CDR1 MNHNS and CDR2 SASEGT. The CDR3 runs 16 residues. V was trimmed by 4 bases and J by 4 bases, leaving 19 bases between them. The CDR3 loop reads CASSGGGRVGATEAFF. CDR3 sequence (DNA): TGTGCCAGCAGTGGGGGGGGTCGGGTCGGGGCCACTGAAGCTTTCTTT.

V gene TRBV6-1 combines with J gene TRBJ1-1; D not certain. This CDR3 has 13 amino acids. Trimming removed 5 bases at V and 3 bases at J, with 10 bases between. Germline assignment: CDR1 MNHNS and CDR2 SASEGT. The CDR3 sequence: CASSQRLDTEAFF. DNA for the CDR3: TGTGCCAGCAGTCAGAGGTTGGACACTGAAGCTTTCTTT.

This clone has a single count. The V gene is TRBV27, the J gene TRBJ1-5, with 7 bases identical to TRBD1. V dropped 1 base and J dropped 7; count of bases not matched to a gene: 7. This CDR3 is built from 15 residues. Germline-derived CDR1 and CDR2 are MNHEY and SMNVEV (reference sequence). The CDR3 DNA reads TGTGCCAGCAGTTTATTGGGGACAGCTCGACAGCCCCAGCATTTT. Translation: CASSLLGTARQPQHF.

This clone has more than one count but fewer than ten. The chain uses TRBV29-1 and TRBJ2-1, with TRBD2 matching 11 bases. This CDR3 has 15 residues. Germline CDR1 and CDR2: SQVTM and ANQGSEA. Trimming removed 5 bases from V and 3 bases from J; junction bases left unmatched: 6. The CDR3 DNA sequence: TGCAGCGTTAACCAGGGACTAGCGGACTACAATGAGCAGTTCTTC. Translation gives CSVNQGLADYNEQFF.

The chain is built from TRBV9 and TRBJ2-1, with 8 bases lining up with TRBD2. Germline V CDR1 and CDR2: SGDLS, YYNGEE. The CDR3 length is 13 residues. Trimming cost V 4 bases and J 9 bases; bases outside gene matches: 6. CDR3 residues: CASSTGLDLEQFF. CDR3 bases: TGTGCCAGCAGCACGGGACTAGATCTTGAGCAGTTCTTC.

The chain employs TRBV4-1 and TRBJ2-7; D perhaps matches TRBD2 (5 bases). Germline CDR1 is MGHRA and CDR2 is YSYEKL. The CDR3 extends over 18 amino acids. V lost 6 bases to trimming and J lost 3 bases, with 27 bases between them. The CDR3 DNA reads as TGCGCCAGCAGGGAAGAAATGGCAGGAGGAAGCGTGCTCTACGAGCAGTACTTC. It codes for CASREEMAGGSVLYEQYF.

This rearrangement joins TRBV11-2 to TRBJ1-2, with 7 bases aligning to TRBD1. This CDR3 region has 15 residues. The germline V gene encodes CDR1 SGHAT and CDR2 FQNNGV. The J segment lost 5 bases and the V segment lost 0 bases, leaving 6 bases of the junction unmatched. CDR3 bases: TGTGCCAGCAGCTTAGATGGAGGGGGCTCTTATGGCTACACCTTC. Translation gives CASSLDGGGSYGYTF.

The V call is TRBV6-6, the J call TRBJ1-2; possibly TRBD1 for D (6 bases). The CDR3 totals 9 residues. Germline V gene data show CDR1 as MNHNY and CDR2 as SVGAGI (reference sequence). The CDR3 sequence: CVTGYGYTF. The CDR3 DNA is TGTGTGACAGGATATGGCTACACCTTC.

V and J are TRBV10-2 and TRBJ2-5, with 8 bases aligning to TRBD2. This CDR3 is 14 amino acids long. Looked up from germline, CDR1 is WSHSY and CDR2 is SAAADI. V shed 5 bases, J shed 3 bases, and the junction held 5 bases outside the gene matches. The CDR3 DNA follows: TGCGCCAGCAGTTGGACTAGCCCGAAAGAGACCCAGTACTTC. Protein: CASSWTSPKETQYF.

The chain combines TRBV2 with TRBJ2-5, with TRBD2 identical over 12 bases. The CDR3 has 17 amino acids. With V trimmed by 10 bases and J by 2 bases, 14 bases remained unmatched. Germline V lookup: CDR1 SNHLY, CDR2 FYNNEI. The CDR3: CATRGLAGGTAQETQYF. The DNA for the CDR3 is TGTGCCACCCGAGGTCTAGCGGGGGGGACGGCACAAGAGACCCAGTACTTC.

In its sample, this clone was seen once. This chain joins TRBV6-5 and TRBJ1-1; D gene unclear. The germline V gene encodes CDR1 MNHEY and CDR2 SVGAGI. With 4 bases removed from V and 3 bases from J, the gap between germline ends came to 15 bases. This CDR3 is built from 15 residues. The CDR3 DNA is TGTGCCAGCAGTTGGGAGGTGGGCAGCCACACTGAAGCTTTCTTT. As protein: CASSWEVGSHTEAFF.

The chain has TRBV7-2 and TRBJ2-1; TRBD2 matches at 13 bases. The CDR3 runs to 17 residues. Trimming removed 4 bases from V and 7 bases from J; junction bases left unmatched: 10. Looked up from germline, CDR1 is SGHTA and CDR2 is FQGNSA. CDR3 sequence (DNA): TGTGCCAGCAGCTCAGGACTAGCGGGAGCTAGCAGGAATGAGCAGTTCTTC. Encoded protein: CASSSGLAGASRNEQFF.

CDR3 bases: TGTGCCAGCAGCCCAATCTACAGAAAAAACACTGAAGCTTTCTTT. It translates to CASSPIYRKNTEAFF. This chain connects TRBV7-2 to TRBJ1-1; D uncertain. The CDR3 totals 15 residues. Germline loops: CDR1 SGHTA, CDR2 FQGNSA. The ends were cut back, 5 bases at V and 2 bases at J, with 15 bases in the middle.

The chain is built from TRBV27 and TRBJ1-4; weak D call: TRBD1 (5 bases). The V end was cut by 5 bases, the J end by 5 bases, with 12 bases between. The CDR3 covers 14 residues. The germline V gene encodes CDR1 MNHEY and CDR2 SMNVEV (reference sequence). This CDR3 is CASSGEGANEKLFF. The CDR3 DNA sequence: TGTGCCAGCAGTGGGGAAGGGGCCAATGAAAAACTGTTTTTT.

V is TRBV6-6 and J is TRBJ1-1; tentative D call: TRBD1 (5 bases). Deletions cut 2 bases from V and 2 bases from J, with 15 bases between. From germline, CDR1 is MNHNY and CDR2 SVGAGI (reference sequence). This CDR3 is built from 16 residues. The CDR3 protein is CASSYNRGKLNTEAFF. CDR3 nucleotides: TGTGCCAGCAGTTACAACCGGGGGAAGCTCAACACTGAAGCTTTCTTT.

The CDR3 is CASTTGGQTGELFF. The CDR3 bases are TGTGCCAGCACCACGGGGGGGCAAACCGGGGAGCTGTTTTTT. The V call is TRBV6-5, the J call TRBJ2-2; TRBD2 matches at 8 bases. Germline V gene data show CDR1 as MNHEY and CDR2 as SVGAGI. V lost 7 bases and J lost 5; bases outside the gene matches: 6. This CDR3 contains 14 residues.

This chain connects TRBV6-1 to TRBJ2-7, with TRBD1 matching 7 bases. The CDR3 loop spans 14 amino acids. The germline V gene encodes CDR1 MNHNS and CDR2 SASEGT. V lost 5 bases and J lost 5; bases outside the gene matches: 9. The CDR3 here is CASSSDRYLNEQYF. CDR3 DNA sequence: TGTGCCAGCAGTTCGGACAGGTACTTAAACGAGCAGTACTTC.

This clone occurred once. CDR3 sequence reads: CASIGGQSHNEQFF. CDR3 nucleotides: TGTGCCAGTATCGGGGGTCAATCACACAATGAGCAGTTCTTC. This sequence joins TRBV19 and TRBJ2-1; maybe TRBD2 (6 bases). This CDR3 is 14 amino acids long. The germline gives CDR1 LNHDA, CDR2 SQIVND (reference sequence). Trimming took 7 bases from V and 5 from J, leaving 15 bases between them. Filled out from reference TRBV19 and TRBJ2-1, the complete variable domain reads DGGITQSPKYLFRKEGQNVTLSCEQNLNHDAMYWYRQDPGQGLRLIYYSQIVNDFQKGDIAEGYSVSREKKESFPLTVTSAQKNPTAFYLCASIGGQSHNEQFFGPGTRLTVL.

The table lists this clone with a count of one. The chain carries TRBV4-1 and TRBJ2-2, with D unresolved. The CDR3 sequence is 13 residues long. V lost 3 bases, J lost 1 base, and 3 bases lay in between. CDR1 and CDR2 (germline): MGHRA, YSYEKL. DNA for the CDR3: TGCGCCAGCAGCCACATGAACACCGGGGAGCTGTTTTTT. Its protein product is CASSHMNTGELFF.

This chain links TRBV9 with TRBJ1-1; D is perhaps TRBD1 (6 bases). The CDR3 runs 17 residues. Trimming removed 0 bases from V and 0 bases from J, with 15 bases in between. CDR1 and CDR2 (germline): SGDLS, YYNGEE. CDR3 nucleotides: TGTGCCAGCAGCGTAGCTCCCCGGGACACCATGAACACTGAAGCTTTCTTT. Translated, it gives CASSVAPRDTMNTEAFF. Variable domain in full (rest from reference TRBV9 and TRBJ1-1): DSGVTQTPKHLITATGQRVTLRCSPRSGDLSVYWYQQSLDQGLQFLIQYYNGEERAKGNILERFSAQQFPDLHSELNLSSLELGDSALYFCASSVAPRDTMNTEAFFGQGTRLTVV.

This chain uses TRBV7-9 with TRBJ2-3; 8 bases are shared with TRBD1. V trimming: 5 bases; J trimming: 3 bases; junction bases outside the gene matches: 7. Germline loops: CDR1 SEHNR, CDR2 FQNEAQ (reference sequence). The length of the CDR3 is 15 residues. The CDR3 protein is CASSEPGQDTDTQYF. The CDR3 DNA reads TGTGCCAGCAGCGAACCGGGACAGGATACAGATACGCAGTATTTT.